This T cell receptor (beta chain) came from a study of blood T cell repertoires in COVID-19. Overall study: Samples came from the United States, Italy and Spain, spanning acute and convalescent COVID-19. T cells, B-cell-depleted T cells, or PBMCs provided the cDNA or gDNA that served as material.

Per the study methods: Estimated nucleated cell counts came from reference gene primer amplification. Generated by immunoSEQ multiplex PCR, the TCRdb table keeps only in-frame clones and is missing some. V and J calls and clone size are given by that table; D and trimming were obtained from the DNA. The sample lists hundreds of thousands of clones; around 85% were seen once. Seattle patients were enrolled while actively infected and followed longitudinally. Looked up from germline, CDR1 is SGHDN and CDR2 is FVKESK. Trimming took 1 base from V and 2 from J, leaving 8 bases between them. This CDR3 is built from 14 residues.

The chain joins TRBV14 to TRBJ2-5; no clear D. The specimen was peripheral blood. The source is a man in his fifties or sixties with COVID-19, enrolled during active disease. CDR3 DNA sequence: TGTGCCAGCAGCCAAGTATCCCCGCAAGAGACCCAGTACTTC. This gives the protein CASSQVSPQETQYF.